The 28 T cell receptor beta chains presented below share a single source sample, sequenced in a study of blood T cells in healthy people across ages. Combining a sample-barcoded 5' primer with a J-beta primer mix, a second PCR ran for about 6 to 12 cycles. TCRdb fed the 5' RACE reads into MiXCR, producing one record per CDR3 protein. The data show about 970,000 distinct CDR3 sequences, roughly 51% seen once. The sample comprised blood. The receptor source for this set is an older woman in good health.

This clonotype was seen repeatedly, ten times or more. The chain couples TRBV12-3 or TRBV12-4 to TRBJ1-1; D unresolved. The V gene lost 3 bases and the J gene lost 8 bases, with 10 bases spanning the gap. This CDR3 contains 12 residues. The CDR3 region has the DNA TGTGCCAGCAGTTTGGGTAGATCCGAAGCTTTCTTT. It is translated as CASSLGRSEAFF.

In its sample, this clonotype was seen a few times. The chain links TRBV3-1 to TRBJ2-3; the D gene could be TRBD1 or TRBD2 (7 bases each). V shed 3 bases and J shed 4 bases, with 14 bases lying between them. The CDR3 length is 15 residues. CDR1 and CDR2 (germline): LGHDT, YNNKEL (reference sequence). The CDR3 DNA reads TGTGCCAGCAGCCAGCAGGGGGGGGGCGCAGATACGCAGTATTTT. This codes for CASSQQGGGADTQYF.

The V call is TRBV27, the J call TRBJ1-2, with 9 bases identical to TRBD1. This CDR3 spans 16 amino acids. Germline CDR1 MNHEY, CDR2 SMNVEV (reference sequence). V was clipped by 6 bases and J by 2 bases; unmatched bases: 10. Here the CDR3 DNA reads TGTGCCAGCAGATCCCCGGGGACAGGGAACAACTATGGCTACACCTTC. It is translated as CASRSPGTGNNYGYTF.

The V call is TRBV29-1, the J call TRBJ2-1; 7 bases are a match to TRBD1. Germline-derived CDR1 and CDR2 are SQVTM and ANQGSEA. V was clipped by 5 bases and J by 5 bases; unmatched bases: 3. The length of the CDR3 is 12 residues. The CDR3 DNA follows: TGCAGCGTTCCCACAGGGGACAATGAGCAGTTCTTC. This codes for CSVPTGDNEQFF.

The genes are TRBV30 and TRBJ1-2; D not resolved. There are 14 residues in the CDR3. Trimming took off 2 bases at V and 0 bases at J, with 10 bases between the two ends. The germline CDR1 and CDR2 sequences are GTSNPN and SVGIG (reference sequence). The CDR3 region has the DNA TGTGCCTGGAGTCGCTACAGTGCTAACTATGGCTACACCTTC. Residues: CAWSRYSANYGYTF.

V gene TRBV4-1 combines with J gene TRBJ2-7, with D perhaps assigned TRBD1 or TRBD2 (5 bases each). This CDR3 region has 13 residues. Germline V CDR1 and CDR2: MGHRA, YSYEKL. The V end was cut by 0 bases, the J end by 12 bases, with 15 bases between. Here the CDR3 reads CASSQEARDQRYF. DNA of the CDR3: TGCGCCAGCAGCCAAGAGGCCCGGGACCAACGGTACTTC.

V and J are TRBV7-8 and TRBJ2-3; D might be TRBD2 (7 bases). Germline CDR1 SGHVS, CDR2 FQNEAQ. The CDR3 length is 16 residues. V lost 5 bases and J lost 1, with 16 bases in between. CDR3 bases: TGTGCCAGCAGCCGAGAGGCGGGGGCTGGCACAGATACGCAGTATTTT. Translation: CASSREAGAGTDTQYF. Complete variable domain (other parts from reference TRBV7-8 and TRBJ2-3): GAGVSQSPRYKVAKRGQDVALRCDPISGHVSLFWYQQALGQGPEFLTYFQNEAQLDKSGLPSDRFFAERPEGSVSTLKIQRTQQEDSAVYLCASSREAGAGTDTQYFGPGTRLTVL.

The sample holds many counts of this clonotype. The chain couples TRBV6-2 or TRBV6-3 to TRBJ2-7; D is undetermined. The CDR3 has 12 amino acids. V gave up 2 bases and J gave up 0 bases, with 2 bases separating them. From germline, CDR1 is MNHEY and CDR2 SVGEGT. CDR3 nucleotide sequence: TGTGCCAGCAGTTACCCCTCCTACGAGCAGTACTTC. Its protein is CASSYPSYEQYF.

The chain employs TRBV4-3 and TRBJ2-7; 8 bases line up with TRBD2. Germline lookup yields CDR1 LGHNA and CDR2 YSLEER. This CDR3 is built from 17 residues. With V trimmed by 0 bases and J by 0 bases, 7 bases remained unmatched. The CDR3 region is CASSQEDFSGSSYEQYF. CDR3 DNA: TGCGCCAGCAGCCAAGAAGACTTCAGCGGGAGCTCCTACGAGCAGTACTTC.

On this clonotype itself: The limits of the CDR3 on the DNA are not certain, so only TCRdb's listed CDR3 is given. The chain is built from TRBV2 and TRBJ2-7; TRBD2 is taken as the D call from the table, unchecked against the DNA. CDR1 and CDR2 (germline): SNHLY, FYNNEI. The CDR3 length equals 19 residues, ends included. Here the CDR3 reads CASSSSRTSGRMSSYEQYF.

There are a few counts of this clonotype. V and J are TRBV6-6 and TRBJ2-5; 8 nucleotides line up with TRBD2. CDR1 is MNHNY and CDR2 is SVGAGI in the germline V gene (reference sequence). This CDR3 comprises 16 residues. V lost 5 bases and J lost 1; bases outside the gene matches: 9. The CDR3 DNA follows: TGTGCCAGCAGTCCTGCTGGAGGACTAGCCCAAGAGACCCAGTACTTC. Translation: CASSPAGGLAQETQYF.

The chain uses TRBV20-1 and TRBJ2-1; D gene unclear. The CDR3 sequence is 14 residues long. The germline V and J ends were trimmed by 5 bases and 0 bases, with 11 bases remaining between them. CDR1 and CDR2 from the germline V gene are DFQATT and SNEGSKA (reference sequence). CDR3 nucleotide sequence: TGCAGTGCTCAGGACGCTAGCTCCTACAATGAGCAGTTCTTC. This encodes CSAQDASSYNEQFF.

There are a few counts of this clonotype. The junction shows a germline mismatch at one end, possibly a read error. The chain couples TRBV4-1 to TRBJ2-7; 13 positions agree with TRBD2. In germline, CDR1 is MGHRA, CDR2 YSYEKL. The CDR3 runs 14 residues. CDR3: CASSQGLAGTERYF. CDR3 nucleotides: TGCGCCAGCAGCCAGGGACTAGCGGGAACCGAGCGGTACTTC.

The chain is built from TRBV7-9 and TRBJ1-3; D is ambiguous. Trimming removed 4 bases at V and 0 bases at J, with 13 bases between. Germline V gene data show CDR1 as SEHNR and CDR2 as FQNEAQ (reference sequence). The CDR3 is 16 amino acids. The CDR3 region is CASSSGRSDSGNTIYF. CDR3 DNA: TGTGCCAGCAGCTCAGGACGGTCTGACTCTGGAAACACCATATATTTT.

This clonotype was detected only once. The chain combines TRBV4-1 with TRBJ2-1; 14 bases are a match to TRBD2. Germline V gene sequence: CDR1 MGHRA, CDR2 YSYEKL. The J segment lost 7 bases and the V segment lost 0 bases, leaving 11 bases of the junction unmatched. CDR3 length equals 19 residues. This CDR3 reads CASSQEGMGLAGVSNEQFF. CDR3 DNA sequence: TGCGCCAGCAGCCAAGAGGGGATGGGACTAGCGGGAGTCTCTAATGAGCAGTTCTTC.

This chain joins TRBV18 and TRBJ2-1; D not certain. This CDR3 comprises 14 residues. V lost 6 bases and J 7 bases, leaving 16 bases between the germline ends. Germline V gene data show CDR1 as KGHSH and CDR2 as LQKENI. The CDR3 coding sequence is TGTGCCAGCTCGCCTGACATATTCGATAATGAGCAGTTCTTC. This translates into CASSPDIFDNEQFF.

The chain joins TRBV29-1 to TRBJ2-5; a weak D match, TRBD1 (6 bases). With the DNA end fitting TRBJ2-7 better, the J assignment may be wrong. CDR1 and CDR2 (germline): SQVTM, ANQGSEA. This CDR3 spans 13 amino acids. The CDR3 loop reads CSAASLGQYEQYF. As DNA, the CDR3 is TGCAGCGCCGCATCCTTAGGACAGTACGAGCAGTACTTC.

In DNA form, the CDR3 reads TGTGCCAGTAAACAGGGAACGACCCTAGAGACCCAGTACTTC. This sequence encodes CASKQGTTLETQYF. The rearrangement uses TRBV6-6 and TRBJ2-5; a weak D match, TRBD1 (6 bases). With 9 bases removed from V and 4 bases from J, the gap between germline ends came to 18 bases. The CDR3 consists of 14 residues. CDR1 and CDR2 (germline): MNHNY, SVGAGI (reference sequence).

The V gene is TRBV6-5, the J gene TRBJ1-5, with a weak D call TRBD1 (5 bases). In germline, CDR1 is MNHEY, CDR2 SVGAGI. The CDR3 sequence is 13 residues long. V shed 4 bases and J shed 6 bases, with 10 bases lying between them. The CDR3 nucleotides are TGTGCCAGCAGTTTGGACGGGGGTCAGCCCCAGCATTTT. Protein: CASSLDGGQPQHF.

This clonotype was detected only a few times. The rearrangement uses TRBV27 and TRBJ2-7, with D unresolved. The CDR3 spans 17 residues. Per the germline V gene, CDR1 is MNHEY and CDR2 is SMNVEV (reference sequence). V dropped 0 bases and J dropped 0 bases, with 15 bases sitting between them. CDR3 sequence reads: CASSLSVAGSSSYEQYF. CDR3 coding DNA: TGTGCCAGCAGTTTATCGGTGGCTGGAAGTAGCTCCTACGAGCAGTACTTC.

This clonotype has a handful of counts. V gene TRBV28 combines with J gene TRBJ2-7; D gene ambiguous. V was cut by 6 bases and J by 0 bases, with 18 bases left in between. This CDR3 spans 16 amino acids. Germline CDR1 MDHEN, CDR2 SYDVKM. CDR3 bases: TGTGCCAGCAGCCCCACTGGATCGGCACGCTCCTACGAGCAGTACTTC. This codes for CASSPTGSARSYEQYF.

This clonotype has a handful of counts. This chain links TRBV20-1 with TRBJ2-1; 10 nucleotides line up with TRBD2. Trimming removed 2 bases from V and 6 bases from J; junction bases left unmatched: 4. In germline, CDR1 is DFQATT, CDR2 SNEGSKA (reference sequence). This CDR3 spans 14 amino acids. The CDR3 DNA follows: TGCAGTGCTAGAAGGGCTAGCGGGAGCAATGAGCAGTTCTTC. Protein sequence: CSARRASGSNEQFF.

V usage is TRBV27 and J usage is TRBJ2-7; 9 bases align to TRBD2. With V trimmed by 4 bases and J by 1 base, 5 bases remained unmatched. Germline assignment: CDR1 MNHEY and CDR2 SMNVEV (reference sequence). The CDR3 runs 15 residues. CDR3 protein: CASSSLSGSSYEQYF. The CDR3 DNA reads TGTGCCAGCAGTTCGCTTAGCGGGAGTTCCTACGAGCAGTACTTC.

The V call is TRBV7-9, the J call TRBJ2-1, with D possibly TRBD2 on 6 matching bases. The length of the CDR3 is 11 residues. Germline CDR1 reads SEHNR; CDR2 reads FQNEAQ (reference sequence). V lost 11 bases and J 7 bases, leaving 12 bases between the germline ends. CDR3 protein: CASGRENEQFF. The CDR3 DNA sequence: TGTGCCTCCGGACGGGAGAATGAGCAGTTCTTC. Full variable domain (rest looked up from reference TRBV7-9 and TRBJ2-1): DTGVSQNPRHKITKRGQNVTFRCDPISEHNRLYWYRQTLGQGPEFLTYFQNEAQLEKSRLLSDRFSAERPKGSFSTLEIQRTEQGDSAMYLCASGRENEQFFGPGTRLTVL.

This rearrangement joins TRBV2 to TRBJ2-5; D gene ambiguous. The CDR3 length is 12 residues. The V and J ends lost 4 bases and 6 bases respectively, with 9 bases between them. Germline V lookup: CDR1 SNHLY, CDR2 FYNNEI. The CDR3 loop is CASSAIWKTQYF. The DNA for the CDR3 is TGTGCCAGCAGTGCTATTTGGAAGACCCAGTACTTC.

This clonotype was counted only a few times. This chain uses TRBV29-1 with TRBJ1-1, with 9 nucleotides matching TRBD1. The junction had 3 bases not matched to a gene; V was cut back by 6 bases and J by 1 base. The CDR3 runs to 13 residues. Germline assignment: CDR1 SQVTM and CDR2 ANQGSEA. As DNA, the CDR3 is TGCAGCGTACGACAGGGGGGGAACACTGAAGCTTTCTTT. As protein: CSVRQGGNTEAFF.

The V gene is TRBV2, the J gene TRBJ1-2, with TRBD1 matching 11 bases. The ends lost 5 bases at V and 7 bases at J; junction bases unmatched: 6. CDR1 and CDR2 from the germline V gene are SNHLY and FYNNEI. This CDR3 has 14 residues. The DNA for the CDR3 is TGTGCCAGCAGTTATGGACAGGGGGCGAGTGGCTACACCTTC. Translation gives CASSYGQGASGYTF.

The V call is TRBV27, the J call TRBJ2-1, with 10 bases aligning to TRBD2. The CDR3 sequence is 16 residues long. The V segment lost 4 bases and the J segment 5 bases; nucleotides outside the gene matches: 8. The germline CDR1 and CDR2 sequences are MNHEY and SMNVEV (reference sequence). The CDR3, as DNA: TGTGCCAGCAGTTCGATAAAGCGGGGGGGAAACAATGAGCAGTTCTTC. Its protein is CASSSIKRGGNNEQFF.